This TCR beta chain comes out of a study of T cell repertoires in aging, cancer and after chemotherapy. Multiplex touch-down PCR with TRB-A/B primers amplified rearranged V-D-J TRB sequences. TCRdb ran MiXCR on the multiplex PCR reads and lists one entry per CDR3 protein. The sample includes around 10,000 distinct CDR3 sequences, roughly a third of them seen just once. A note on this clonotype: The target antigen is unknown.

Study-wide results and caveats: Compared with age-matched healthy donors, untreated hematological or solid cancer patients showed higher blood TCR clonality.

The CDR3 spans 10 residues. Germline V lookup: CDR1 DFQATT, CDR2 SNEGSKA (reference sequence). Trimming stripped 6 bases from V and 4 bases from J, with 7 bases between. The template was genomic DNA from peripheral blood, not RNA. The clonotype was recovered from a human donor in good health. The sample was blood. The chain joins TRBV20-1 to TRBJ2-7; perhaps TRBD2 as D (6 bases). CDR3 protein: CSAREYEQYF. The CDR3 coding sequence is TGCAGTGCCCGGGAGTACGAGCAGTACTTC.